A single sample gave rise to the 10 T cell receptor beta chains below, sequenced in a study of T-cell reconstitution after alpha-beta-depleted transplantation in children. The library targeted TCRbeta and was prepared with unique molecular identifiers. Using its own MiXCR run on the PCR reads, TCRdb lists one record per CDR3 protein. The repertoire has about 830,000 distinct CDR3 sequences, roughly 15% of them found once; the top ten carry roughly 4.8%. The sequencing used PBMCs, mostly from graft donor cells, collected 360 days after TCRalphabeta/CD19-depleted stem cell transplant. The receptors were sampled from a male patient between 5 and 17 years old who had a stem cell transplant for acute lymphoblastic leukemia, so the T cells may come from the graft donor.

This CDR3 reads CASSPGDLNYGYTF. DNA for the CDR3: TGCGCCAGCAGCCCCGGGGACCTTAACTATGGCTACACCTTC. V usage is TRBV5-1 and J usage is TRBJ1-2, with D tentatively TRBD1 (5 bases). The CDR3 length is 14 residues. Germline loops: CDR1 SGHRS, CDR2 YFSETQ. V shed 4 bases and J shed 1 base, with 11 bases lying between them.

The sample holds many counts of this clonotype. This rearrangement joins TRBV5-1 to TRBJ2-1, with 7 bases matching TRBD2. The V and J ends lost 0 bases and 7 bases, in that order; junction bases with no gene match: 10. CDR1 SGHRS and CDR2 YFSETQ come from the germline V gene. The CDR3 has 16 amino acids. As DNA, the CDR3 is TGCGCCAGCAGCTTGGTGGGGGAGGGCCTCTGGAATGAGCAGTTCTTC. Its translation is CASSLVGEGLWNEQFF.

The rearrangement uses TRBV13 and TRBJ2-7, with no clear D. Trimming took 6 bases from V and 5 from J, leaving 11 bases between them. The CDR3 length is 12 residues. Germline V gives CDR1 PRHDT, CDR2 FYEKMQ (reference sequence). This CDR3 reads CASSMDLNEQYF. The DNA for the CDR3 is TGTGCCAGCAGTATGGATCTAAACGAGCAGTACTTC.

The DNA of the CDR3 is TGCGCCAGCAGCCACCCACCACAGGTCCCGCGCGATTCACCCCTCCACTTT. Residues: CASSHPPQVPRDSPLHF. V usage is TRBV4-1 and J usage is TRBJ1-6; tentative D call: TRBD1 (5 bases). The CDR3 sequence is 17 residues long. Looked up from germline, CDR1 is MGHRA and CDR2 is YSYEKL. V was shortened by 3 bases and J by 8 bases, with 20 bases between the two germline ends.

This clonotype has a handful of counts. The chain joins TRBV3-1 to TRBJ2-3; D may be TRBD2 (6 bases). Germline V gene data show CDR1 as LGHDT and CDR2 as YNNKEL (reference sequence). The CDR3 contains 16 residues. The V gene lost 1 base and the J gene lost 2 bases, with 13 bases spanning the gap. The CDR3 bases are TGTGCCAGCAGCCAAGTGGAGCGGGCCCCCACAGATACGCAGTATTTT. Its protein product is CASSQVERAPTDTQYF.

At least ten counts were recorded for this clonotype. The CDR3 loop reads CSATPGGTAEAFF. In nucleotides, the CDR3 is TGCAGTGCTACGCCCGGTGGGACAGCTGAAGCTTTCTTT. J is TRBJ1-1 and V is TRBV20-1; 7 bases match TRBD1. The CDR3 spans 13 residues. Germline lookup yields CDR1 DFQATT and CDR2 SNEGSKA (reference sequence). V lost 4 bases, J lost 6 bases, and 8 bases stayed unmatched.

The gene calls are TRBV20-1 and TRBJ1-5, with D possibly TRBD1 on 6 matching bases. CDR3 length equals 15 residues. V was pared by 0 bases and J by 3 bases, with 12 bases between. From germline, CDR1 is DFQATT and CDR2 SNEGSKA (reference sequence). The CDR3 reads CSARDTGRANQPQHF. In DNA form, the CDR3 reads TGCAGTGCTAGAGATACAGGGCGCGCCAATCAGCCCCAGCATTTT.

CDR3: CASSLGMVRQGVSKNIQYF. DNA for the CDR3: TGTGCCAGCAGCTTAGGAATGGTGAGACAGGGTGTTTCCAAAAACATTCAGTACTTC. The chain employs TRBV11-1 and TRBJ2-4, with 7 positions matching TRBD1. With V trimmed by 1 base and J by 2 bases, 14 bases remained unmatched. Germline V gene lookup returns CDR1 SGHAT and CDR2 FQDESV (reference sequence). The CDR3 extends over 19 amino acids.

CDR3 loop: CASREKGRGFSNYGYTF. The DNA for the CDR3 is TGTGCCAGCAGGGAAAAAGGCAGGGGTTTTTCCAACTATGGCTACACCTTC. The V call is TRBV27, the J call TRBJ1-2; TRBD1 might be the D (6 bases). The germline V gene encodes CDR1 MNHEY and CDR2 SMNVEV (reference sequence). V lost 6 bases and J lost 2, with 22 bases in between. There are 17 residues in the CDR3.

Here the CDR3 reads CATSDLQAGGLNEQFF. DNA of the CDR3: TGTGCCACCAGTGATTTGCAAGCGGGAGGTTTGAATGAGCAGTTCTTC. The V and J genes are TRBV24-1 and TRBJ2-1, with 9 bases matching TRBD2. V was clipped by 0 bases and J by 7 bases; unmatched bases: 6. Germline CDR1 is KGHDR and CDR2 is SFDVKD. The length of the CDR3 is 16 residues.